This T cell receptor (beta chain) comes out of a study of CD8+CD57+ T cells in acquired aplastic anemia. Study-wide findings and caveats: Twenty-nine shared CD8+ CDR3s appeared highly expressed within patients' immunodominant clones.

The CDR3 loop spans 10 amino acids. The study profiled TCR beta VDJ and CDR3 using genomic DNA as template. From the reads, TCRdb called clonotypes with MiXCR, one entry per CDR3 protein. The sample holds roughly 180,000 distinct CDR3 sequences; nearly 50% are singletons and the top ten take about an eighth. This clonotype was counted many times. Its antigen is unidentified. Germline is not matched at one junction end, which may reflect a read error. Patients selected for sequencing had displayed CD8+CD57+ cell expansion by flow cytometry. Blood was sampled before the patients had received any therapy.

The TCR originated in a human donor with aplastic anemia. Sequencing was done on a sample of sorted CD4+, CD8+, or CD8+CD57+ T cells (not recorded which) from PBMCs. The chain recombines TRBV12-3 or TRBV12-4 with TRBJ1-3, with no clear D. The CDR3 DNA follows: TGTGCCAGCAGTCGAAAAACCATATATTTT. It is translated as CASSRKTIYF.